This TCR beta chain was identified in a study of stem cell transplantation in POMP-related autoinflammatory disease. At the level of the study: Impaired MHC class I-dependent CD8+ differentiation was hypothesized from defective thymoproteasomes. Before transplant, CD4+ T cells skewed naive and CD8+ proportions were low. Study outcomes and limitations: PRAID patients trended toward lower TRB diversity and higher clonality in all analyzed T-cell subsets.

Prominent immunodeficiency with autoinflammation defined PRAID. Germline V CDR1 and CDR2: SGHNT, YYREEE (reference sequence). The V and J ends lost 5 bases and 3 bases respectively, with 15 bases between them. This CDR3 spans 16 amino acids. As regards this clone: The antigen remains undetermined.

Measured with immunoSEQ multiplex PCR; TCRdb has only the in-frame clones, and not every one. The profile shows about 68,000 clones, approximately 90% of them singletons. The rearrangement links TRBV5-4 to TRBJ2-6, with a possible D match to TRBD2 (6 bases). This clonotype was obtained from a human patient with POMP-related autoinflammation and immune dysregulation (PRAID). Certain T cells may be donor cells from the graft. This material consisted of CD4+ T cells from PBMCs, taken after stem cell transplantation. This CDR3 is CASRAYGGGGANVLTF. The CDR3 DNA reads TGTGCCAGCAGGGCTTATGGGGGAGGTGGGGCCAACGTCCTGACTTTC.